Listed below are T cell receptor beta chains from one sample, sequenced in a study of T cell responses to AZD1222 COVID-19 vaccine. Using immunoSEQ multiplex PCR, the repertoire was profiled, and TCRdb retains in-frame clones only, with some absent. The profile shows around 140,000 clones, approximately 91% of them singletons. The sequences come from peripheral blood, collected on day 0 of AZD1222 vaccination. These receptor sequences come from an adult in good health. CDR3s include the opening cysteine and the closing phenylalanine or tryptophan. The D gene is left open where the match is weak. Some rows have no size entry. The others give once, few or many, or a class for an expanded clone.

>-|TRBV6-5|-|TRBJ1-2
CASSYSTGASYGYTF
TGTGCCAGCAGTTACTCCACGGGGGCTAGCTATGGCTACACCTTC
>-|TRBV4-1|few|TRBJ2-1
CASSQDQWVQGEQFF
TGCGCCAGCAGCCAAGATCAATGGGTTCAGGGTGAGCAGTTCTTC
>-|TRBV3-1/TRBV3-2|-|TRBJ1-3
CASSQARPAGNTIYF
TGTGCCAGCAGCCAAGCCAGGCCGGCTGGAAACACCATATATTTT
>-|TRBV12-3/TRBV12-4|once|TRBJ1-1
CASSLIGKAEAFF
TGTGCCAGCAGTTTAATAGGGAAGGCTGAAGCTTTCTTT
>-|TRBV7-9|-|TRBJ1-1
CASSRHTEAFF
TGTGCCAGCAGCCGCCACACTGAAGCTTTCTTT
>-|TRBV24-1|-|TRBJ2-1
CATSDTDGGRSYNEQFF
TGTGCCACCAGTGATACTGACGGGGGGCGGTCCTACAATGAGCAGTTCTTC
>-|TRBV30|-|TRBJ1-1
CAWSGRGVNTEAFF
TGTGCCTGGAGTGGACGAGGGGTTAACACTGAAGCTTTCTTT
>-|TRBV30|-|TRBJ1-2
CAWSRNGLNYGYTF
TGTGCCTGGAGTAGGAACGGGCTTAACTATGGCTACACCTTC
>TRBD1|TRBV3-1/TRBV3-2|-|TRBJ1-2
CASSYGQGPEGYTF
TGTGCCAGCAGTTACGGACAGGGACCGGAAGGCTACACCTTC
>TRBD2|TRBV4-3|few|TRBJ2-1
CASSQGFDGRAGVASYNEQFF
TGCGCCAGCAGCCAAGGATTTGATGGGCGAGCGGGGGTAGCCTCCTACAATGAGCAGTTCTTC
>-|TRBV19|-|TRBJ1-1
CASSTDIVNTEAFF
TGTGCCAGTAGTACGGACATAGTGAACACTGAAGCTTTCTTT
>TRBD1|TRBV7-9|-|TRBJ1-2
CASSSRHDRAYNYGYTF
TGTGCCAGCAGCTCCCGACACGACAGGGCCTATAACTATGGCTACACCTTC
>-|TRBV4-1|-|TRBJ1-2
CASSQGVSGYTF
TGCGCCAGCAGCCAAGGTGTCAGCGGCTACACCTTC
>-|TRBV7-7|once|TRBJ1-5
CASSLRAAQPQHF
TGTGCCAGCAGCTTACGGGCAGCTCAGCCCCAGCATTTT
>-|TRBV13|-|TRBJ1-1
CASSRGSDTEAFF
TGTGCCAGCAGCCGCGGATCGGACACTGAAGCTTTCTTT
>-|TRBV6-5|-|TRBJ2-7
CASSYSGGTPYEQYF
TGTGCCAGCAGTTACTCAGGGGGTACCCCCTACGAGCAGTACTTC
>-|TRBV19|-|TRBJ2-7
CASSGGGSYEQYF
TGTGCCAGTAGTGGGGGCGGATCTTACGAGCAGTACTTC
>-|TRBV11-2|once|TRBJ1-2
CASSLVLGGDYGYTF
TGTGCCAGCAGCTTAGTACTCGGGGGAGACTATGGCTACACCTTC
>-|TRBV7-9|-|TRBJ2-3
CASSSSEELYTQYF
TGTGCCAGCAGCTCTTCGGAAGAACTTTATACGCAGTATTTT
>-|TRBV27|-|TRBJ2-2
CASSLMNTGELFF
TGTGCCAGCAGTTTAATGAACACCGGGGAGCTGTTTTTT
>TRBD1|TRBV6-5|-|TRBJ2-7
CASSYGGTGSYEQYF
TGTGCCAGCAGTTACGGGGGGACAGGGTCCTACGAGCAGTACTTC
>-|TRBV20-1|-|TRBJ1-1
CSADREVEAFF
TGCAGTGCGGATAGGGAGGTTGAGGCTTTCTTT
>TRBD2|TRBV6-5|few|TRBJ2-5
CASSQWEGETQYF
TGTGCCAGCAGTCAATGGGAGGGCGAGACCCAGTACTTC
>-|TRBV6-2/TRBV6-3|-|TRBJ1-1
CASSYGGLNTEAFF
TGTGCCAGCAGTTATGGGGGACTTAATACTGAAGCTTTCTTT
>-|TRBV25-1|-|TRBJ1-2
CASNGGSWYYGYTF
TGTGCCAGCAACGGGGGAAGTTGGTACTATGGCTACACCTTC
>-|TRBV5-1|-|TRBJ2-2
CASSLALTPGPGELFF
TGCGCCAGCAGCTTGGCCCTGACTCCTGGCCCCGGGGAGCTGTTTTTT
>TRBD1|TRBV7-8|-|TRBJ1-1
CASSLKVWGQLNTEAFF
TGTGCCAGCAGCTTAAAGGTGTGGGGACAGCTGAACACTGAAGCTTTCTTT
>-|TRBV19|-|TRBJ2-4
CASRDSLLAKNIQYF
TGTGCCAGTAGGGACAGCCTATTAGCCAAAAACATTCAGTACTTC
>-|TRBV28|-|TRBJ1-1
CASSLGRILTEAFF
TGTGCCAGCAGTTTGGGCAGGATCTTAACTGAAGCTTTCTTT
>TRBD2|TRBV12-3/TRBV12-4|once|TRBJ2-2
CATGLSVTGELFF
TGTGCCACGGGACTATCTGTCACCGGGGAGCTGTTTTTT
>-|TRBV4-1|-|TRBJ2-7
CASSQGTNYEQYF
TGCGCCAGCAGCCAAGGGACTAACTACGAGCAGTACTTC
>-|TRBV15|-|TRBJ2-7
CATSTKYYEQYF
TGTGCCACCAGCACTAAATACTACGAGCAGTACTTC
>-|TRBV5-5|-|TRBJ1-5
CASSWDLEVGGNQPQHF
TGTGCCAGCAGCTGGGACCTTGAGGTAGGAGGTAATCAGCCCCAGCATTTT